The T cell receptor beta chain described here comes from a study of blood T cell repertoires in COVID-19. The CDR3 length is 19 residues. Germline V gene sequence: CDR1 SGHAT, CDR2 FQNNGV. V lost 2 bases and J lost 2; bases outside the gene matches: 7. This clone was picked up one time. The assay was immunoSEQ multiplex PCR, and TCRdb's table has in-frame clones only and misses some. This sample yields tens of thousands of clones, of which about nine tenths are seen a single time; around 3.1% belongs to the top ten. Sequenced input: peripheral blood. The receptor was isolated from a human donor in a cohort sampled during active COVID-19. The genes are TRBV11-2 and TRBJ2-1; TRBD2 matches at 15 bases. The CDR3 loop reads CASSLSWTSGRGPYNEQFF. CDR3 nucleotides: TGTGCCAGCAGCTTATCCTGGACTAGCGGGAGGGGCCCCTACAATGAGCAGTTCTTC.